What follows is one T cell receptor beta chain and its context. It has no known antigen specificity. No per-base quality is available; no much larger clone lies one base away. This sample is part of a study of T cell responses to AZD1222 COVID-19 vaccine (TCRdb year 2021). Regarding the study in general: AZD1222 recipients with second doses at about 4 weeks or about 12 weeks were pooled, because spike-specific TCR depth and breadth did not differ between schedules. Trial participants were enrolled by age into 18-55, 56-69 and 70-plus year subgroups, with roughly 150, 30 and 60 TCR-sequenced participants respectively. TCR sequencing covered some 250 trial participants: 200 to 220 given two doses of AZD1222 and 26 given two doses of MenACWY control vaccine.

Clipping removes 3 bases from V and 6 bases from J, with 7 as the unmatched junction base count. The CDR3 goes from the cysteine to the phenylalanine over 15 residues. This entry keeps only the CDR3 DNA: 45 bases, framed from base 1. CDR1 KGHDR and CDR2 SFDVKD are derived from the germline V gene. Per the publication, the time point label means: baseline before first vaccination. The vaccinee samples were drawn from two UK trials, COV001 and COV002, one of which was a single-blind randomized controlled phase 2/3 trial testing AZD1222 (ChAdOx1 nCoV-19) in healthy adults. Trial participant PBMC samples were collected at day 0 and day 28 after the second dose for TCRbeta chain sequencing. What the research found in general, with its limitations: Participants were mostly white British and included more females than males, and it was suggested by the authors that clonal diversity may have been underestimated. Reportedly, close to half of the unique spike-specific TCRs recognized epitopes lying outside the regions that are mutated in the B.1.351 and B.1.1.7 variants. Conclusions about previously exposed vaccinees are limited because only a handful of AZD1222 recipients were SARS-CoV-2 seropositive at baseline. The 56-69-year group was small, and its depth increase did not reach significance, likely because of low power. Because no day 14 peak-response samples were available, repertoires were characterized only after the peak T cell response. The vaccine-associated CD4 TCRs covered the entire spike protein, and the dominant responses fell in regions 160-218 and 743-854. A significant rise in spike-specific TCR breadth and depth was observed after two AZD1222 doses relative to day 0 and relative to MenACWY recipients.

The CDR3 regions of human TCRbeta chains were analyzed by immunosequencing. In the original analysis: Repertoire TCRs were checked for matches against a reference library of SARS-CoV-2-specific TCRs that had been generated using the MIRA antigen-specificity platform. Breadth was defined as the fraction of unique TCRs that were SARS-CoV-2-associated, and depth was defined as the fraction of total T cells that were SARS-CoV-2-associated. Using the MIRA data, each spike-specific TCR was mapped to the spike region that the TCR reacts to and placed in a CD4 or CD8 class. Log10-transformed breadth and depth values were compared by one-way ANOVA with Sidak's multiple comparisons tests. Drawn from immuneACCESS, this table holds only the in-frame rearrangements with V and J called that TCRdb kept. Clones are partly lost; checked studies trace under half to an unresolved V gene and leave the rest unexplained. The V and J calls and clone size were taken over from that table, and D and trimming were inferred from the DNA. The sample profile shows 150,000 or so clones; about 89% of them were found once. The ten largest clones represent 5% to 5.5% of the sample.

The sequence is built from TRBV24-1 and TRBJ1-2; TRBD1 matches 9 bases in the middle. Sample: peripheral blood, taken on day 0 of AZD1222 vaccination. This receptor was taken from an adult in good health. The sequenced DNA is TGTGCCACCAGTGATATCGGGACAGGGAAGGATGGCTACACCTTC. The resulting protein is CATSDIGTGKDGYTF.